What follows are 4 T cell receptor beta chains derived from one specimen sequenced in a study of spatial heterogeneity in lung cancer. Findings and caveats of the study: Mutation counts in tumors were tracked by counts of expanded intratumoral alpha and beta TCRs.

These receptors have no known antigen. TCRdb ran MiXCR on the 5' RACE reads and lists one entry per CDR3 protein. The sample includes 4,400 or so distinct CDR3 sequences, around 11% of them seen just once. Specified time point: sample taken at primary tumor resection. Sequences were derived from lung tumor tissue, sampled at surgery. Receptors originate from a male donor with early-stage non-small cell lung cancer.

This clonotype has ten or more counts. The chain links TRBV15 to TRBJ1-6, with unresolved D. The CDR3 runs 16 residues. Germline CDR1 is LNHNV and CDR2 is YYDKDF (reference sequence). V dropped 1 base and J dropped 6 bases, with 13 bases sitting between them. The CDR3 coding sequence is TGTGCCACCAGCAGAGTCCGGGCTTCAGTTAATTCACCCCTCCACTTT. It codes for CATSRVRASVNSPLHF.

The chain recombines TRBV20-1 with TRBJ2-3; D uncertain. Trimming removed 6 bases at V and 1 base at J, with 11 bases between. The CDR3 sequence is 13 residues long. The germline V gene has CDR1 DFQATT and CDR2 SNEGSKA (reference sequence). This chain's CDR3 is CSATTTGTDTQYF. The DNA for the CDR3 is TGCAGTGCCACCACAACTGGCACAGATACGCAGTATTTT.

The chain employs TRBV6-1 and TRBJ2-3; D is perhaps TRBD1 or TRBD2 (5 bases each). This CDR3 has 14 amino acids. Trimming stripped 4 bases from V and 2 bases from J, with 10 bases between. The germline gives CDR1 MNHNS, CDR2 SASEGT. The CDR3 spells CASSVRGDTDTQYF. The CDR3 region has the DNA TGTGCCAGCAGTGTGAGGGGTGACACAGATACGCAGTATTTT.

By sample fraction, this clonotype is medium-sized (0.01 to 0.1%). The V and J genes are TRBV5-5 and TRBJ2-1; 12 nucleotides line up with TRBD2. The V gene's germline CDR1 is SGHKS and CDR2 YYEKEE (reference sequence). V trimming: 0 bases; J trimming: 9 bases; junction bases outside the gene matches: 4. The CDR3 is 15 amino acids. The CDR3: CASSLGLAGAGEQFF. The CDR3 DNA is TGTGCCAGCAGCTTGGGACTAGCGGGGGCAGGTGAGCAGTTCTTC.